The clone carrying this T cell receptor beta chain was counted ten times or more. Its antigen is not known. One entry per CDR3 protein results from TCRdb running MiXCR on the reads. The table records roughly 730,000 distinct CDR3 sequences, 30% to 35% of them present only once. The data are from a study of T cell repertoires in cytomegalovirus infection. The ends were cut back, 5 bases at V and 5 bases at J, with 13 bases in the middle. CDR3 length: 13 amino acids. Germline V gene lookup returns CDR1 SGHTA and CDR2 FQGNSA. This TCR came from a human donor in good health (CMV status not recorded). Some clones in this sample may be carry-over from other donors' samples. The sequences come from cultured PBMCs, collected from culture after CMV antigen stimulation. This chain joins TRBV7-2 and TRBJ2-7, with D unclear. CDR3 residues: CASSPGPANEQYF. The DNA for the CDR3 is TGTGCCAGCAGCCCCGGGCCCGCCAACGAGCAGTACTTC.